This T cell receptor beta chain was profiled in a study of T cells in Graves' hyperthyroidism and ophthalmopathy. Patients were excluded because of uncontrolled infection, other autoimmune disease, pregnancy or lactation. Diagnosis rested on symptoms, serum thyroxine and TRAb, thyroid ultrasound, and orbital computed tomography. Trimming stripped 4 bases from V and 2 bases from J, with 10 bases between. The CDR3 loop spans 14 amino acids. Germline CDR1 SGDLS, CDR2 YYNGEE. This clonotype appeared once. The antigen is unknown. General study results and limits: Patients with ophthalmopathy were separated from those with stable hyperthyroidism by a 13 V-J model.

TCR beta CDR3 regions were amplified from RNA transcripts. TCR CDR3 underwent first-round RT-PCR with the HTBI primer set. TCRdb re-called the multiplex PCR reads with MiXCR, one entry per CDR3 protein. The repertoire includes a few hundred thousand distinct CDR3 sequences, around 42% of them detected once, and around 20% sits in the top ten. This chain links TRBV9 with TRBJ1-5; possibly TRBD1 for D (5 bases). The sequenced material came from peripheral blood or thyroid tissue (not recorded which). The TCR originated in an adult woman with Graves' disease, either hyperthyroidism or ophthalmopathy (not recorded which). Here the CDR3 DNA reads TGTGCCAGCAGCCTCAAACAGGGCAATCAGCCCCAGCATTTT. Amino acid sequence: CASSLKQGNQPQHF. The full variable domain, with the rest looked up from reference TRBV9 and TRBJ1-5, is DSGVTQTPKHLITATGQRVTLRCSPRSGDLSVYWYQQSLDQGLQFLIQYYNGEERAKGNILERFSAQQFPDLHSELNLSSLELGDSALYFCASSLKQGNQPQHFGDGTRLSIL.